The 8 T cell receptor beta chains below come from one sample, sequenced in a study of CD8+CD57+ T cells in acquired aplastic anemia. All patients picked for sequencing had shown, by flow cytometry, an expansion of CD8+CD57+ cells. CDR3 and TCR beta VDJ profiling relied on genomic DNA as the template. TCRdb re-derived calls from the reads in MiXCR, one entry per CDR3 protein. The table lists 180,000 or so distinct CDR3 sequences, approximately 48% of them singletons. Sequenced sample: sorted CD4+, CD8+, or CD8+CD57+ T cells (not recorded which) from PBMCs. These receptors were taken from a human donor with aplastic anemia.

This clonotype was seen many times. V gene TRBV14 combines with J gene TRBJ2-5; tentative D call: TRBD1 (6 bases). The germline CDR1 and CDR2 sequences are SGHDN and FVKESK. V lost 4 bases and J lost 5, with 20 bases in between. The CDR3 contains 16 residues. In DNA form, the CDR3 reads TGTGCCAGCAGCCGAATTGGGGCACAGGGCCGGGAGACCCAGTACTTC. Translated: CASSRIGAQGRETQYF.

This clonotype was detected ten times or more. V gene TRBV19 combines with J gene TRBJ1-2; D unclear. Germline V gene lookup returns CDR1 LNHDA and CDR2 SQIVND (reference sequence). The CDR3 is 13 amino acids. V gave up 6 bases and J gave up 3 bases, with 11 bases separating them. This CDR3 is CASSYSTDYGYTF. The CDR3 DNA reads TGTGCCAGTAGCTACTCGACGGACTATGGCTACACCTTC.

The chain couples TRBV19 to TRBJ2-7; D may be TRBD2 (5 bases). Germline V gives CDR1 LNHDA, CDR2 SQIVND (reference sequence). Trimming shortened V by 3 bases and J by 11 bases, and 14 bases separated the two germline ends. The length of the CDR3 is 12 residues. Here the CDR3 reads CASSIPPGVKYF. The CDR3 DNA sequence: TGTGCCAGTAGTATCCCCCCCGGGGTTAAGTACTTC.

This clonotype was seen many times. This chain joins TRBV5-1 and TRBJ2-1; the D gene is possibly TRBD2 (6 bases). V lost 0 bases and J lost 3, with 13 bases in between. CDR1 and CDR2 (germline): SGHRS, YFSETQ. This CDR3 is built from 16 residues. CDR3 protein: CASSLDPGRFYNEQFF. The CDR3 DNA follows: TGCGCCAGCAGCTTGGATCCAGGGAGGTTCTACAATGAGCAGTTCTTC.

As concerns this clonotype: A read error may produce the germline difference seen at one junction end. The rearrangement joins TRBV19 to TRBJ2-5, with 11 bases lining up with TRBD2. CDR1 and CDR2 from the germline V gene are LNHDA and SQIVND (reference sequence). This CDR3 region has 15 residues. CDR3 residues: CVSKVSGRAWETQYF. The CDR3 region has the DNA TGTGTCAGTAAGGTTAGCGGGAGGGCCTGGGAGACCCAGTACTTC.

This clonotype was observed many times. V is TRBV3-1 and J is TRBJ2-3; unclear D gene. The CDR3 consists of 12 residues. Trimming shortened V by 4 bases and J by 7 bases, and 9 bases separated the two germline ends. Germline-derived CDR1 and CDR2 are LGHDT and YNNKEL (reference sequence). The CDR3 region is CASSPDVNTQYF. Written as DNA, the CDR3 is TGTGCCAGCAGCCCGGACGTGAATACGCAGTATTTT.

This clonotype was observed at least ten times. This chain links TRBV5-4 with TRBJ1-5; TRBD1 aligns across 8 bases. This CDR3 contains 14 residues. Germline CDR1 SGHNT, CDR2 YYREEE (reference sequence). V lost 2 bases and J lost 7; bases outside the gene matches: 5. CDR3 protein: CASSFGTGGQPQHF. In DNA, the CDR3 is TGTGCCAGCAGCTTCGGGACAGGAGGACAGCCCCAGCATTTT.

In its sample, this clonotype was seen a few times. This chain connects TRBV19 to TRBJ1-2; possibly TRBD1 for D (5 bases). Germline loops: CDR1 LNHDA, CDR2 SQIVND (reference sequence). CDR3 length equals 15 residues. Trimming removed 8 bases at V and 2 bases at J, with 18 bases between. Written as DNA, the CDR3 is TGTGCCAGTGCCCGCCGGGGCACTCTCAACTATGGCTACACCTTC. Translated, it gives CASARRGTLNYGYTF.